Listed below are T cell receptor beta chains from one sample, sequenced in a study of low-dose radiotherapy and immunotherapy resistance in tumors. TCRdb redid the calling of the reads with MiXCR, one entry per CDR3 protein. The table records more than 50,000 distinct CDR3 sequences, 26% of them present only once. Sequenced material: PBMCs, taken before treatment. The receptors stem from a male donor with rectosigmoid adenocarcinoma. The CDR3 runs from the conserved cysteine through the conserved F or W. The order of the fields is CDR3 protein, CDR3 DNA, D gene, J gene, V gene, CDR3 length, clone size. A D gene is named only where the DNA matches it firmly. Some rows have no size entry. The others give once, few or many, or a class for an expanded clone.

CASSSNGTGANSNTGELFF | TGTGCCAGCAGCTCCAACGGGACAGGGGCCAATTCGAACACCGGGGAGCTGTTTTTT | TRBD1 | TRBJ2-2 | TRBV11-2 | 19 | many
CASSLDRGPVTEAFF | TGTGCCAGCAGCTTAGACAGGGGGCCGGTAACTGAAGCTTTCTTT | TRBD1 | TRBJ1-1 | TRBV13 | 15 | -
CASSQELFGSYNSPLHF | TGTGCCAGCAGCCAAGAACTATTCGGGTCCTATAATTCACCCCTCCACTTT | - | TRBJ1-6 | TRBV14 | 17 | many
CASSLARLAGGADTQYF | TGTGCCAGCAGTTTAGCCCGACTAGCGGGAGGGGCAGATACGCAGTATTTT | TRBD2 | TRBJ2-3 | TRBV12-3/TRBV12-4 | 17 | many
CASTTPPVGNQPQHF | TGTGCCAGCACTACGCCCCCGGTGGGCAATCAGCCCCAGCATTTT | - | TRBJ1-5 | TRBV28 | 15 | many
CASSYERGYNEQFF | TGTGCCAGCAGTTACGAGCGGGGTTACAATGAGCAGTTCTTC | TRBD2 | TRBJ2-1 | TRBV6-6 | 14 | -
CASSQGGAGSYEQYF | TGTGCCAGCAGCCAAGGAGGGGCGGGCTCCTACGAGCAGTACTTC | - | TRBJ2-7 | TRBV3-1 | 15 | many
CAISEGQGAYEQYF | TGTGCCATCAGTGAGGGACAGGGGGCCTACGAGCAGTACTTC | TRBD1 | TRBJ2-7 | TRBV10-3 | 14 | -
CSGRDSSYNEQFF | TGCAGTGGGCGGGACAGCTCCTACAATGAGCAGTTCTTC | - | TRBJ2-1 | TRBV20-1 | 13 | -
CASSRRQGRNEQFF | TGTGCCAGCAGCCGTAGACAGGGGAGGAATGAGCAGTTCTTC | TRBD1 | TRBJ2-1 | TRBV28 | 14 | many
CASSLGDRHTGELFF | TGCGCCAGCAGCTTGGGGGACAGGCACACCGGGGAGCTGTTTTTT | TRBD1 | TRBJ2-2 | TRBV5-1 | 15 | many
CASSIGDGDNQPQHF | TGTGCCAGCAGCATAGGGGACGGAGACAATCAGCCCCAGCATTTT | - | TRBJ1-5 | TRBV21-1 | 15 | many
CASSQESLREAFF | TGTGCCAGCAGCCAAGAGTCCCTCAGAGAAGCTTTCTTT | - | TRBJ1-1 | TRBV14 | 13 | -
CASRPGTSAGQTQYF | TGTGCCAGCAGACCCGGGACTAGCGCCGGCCAGACCCAGTACTTC | TRBD2 | TRBJ2-5 | TRBV12-3/TRBV12-4 | 15 | once
CASSQDQDLPYGYTF | TGCGCCAGCAGCCAAGATCAGGACCTCCCCTATGGCTACACCTTC | - | TRBJ1-2 | TRBV4-3 | 15 | many
CASSLQILNTIYF | TGTGCCAGCAGCTTACAGATCTTGAACACCATATATTTT | - | TRBJ1-3 | TRBV5-8 | 13 | many
CATRGASGSYNEQFF | TGTGCCACCCGAGGGGCCAGCGGGAGCTACAATGAGCAGTTCTTC | TRBD2 | TRBJ2-1 | TRBV10-3 | 15 | -
CASSLSGGGGRYRNQPQHF | TGTGCCAGCAGTTTAAGTGGTGGGGGAGGGAGGTATCGCAATCAGCCCCAGCATTTT | - | TRBJ1-5 | TRBV28 | 19 | -
CASAAYSGANVLTF | TGTGCCAGTGCTGCCTACTCTGGGGCCAACGTCCTGACTTTC | - | TRBJ2-6 | TRBV9 | 14 | many
CASSSPDRQETQYF | TGTGCCAGCAGTTCCCCGGACAGACAAGAGACCCAGTACTTC | - | TRBJ2-5 | TRBV28 | 14 | many
CASSLSGAGTTGELFF | TGTGCCAGCAGCTTAAGCGGTGCTGGAACCACCGGGGAGCTGTTTTTT | - | TRBJ2-2 | TRBV11-2 | 16 | many
CASSSTSGYTF | TGTGCCAGCAGTTCGACCTCCGGCTACACCTTC | - | TRBJ1-2 | TRBV28 | 11 | -
CASSLARELDTGELFF | TGCGCCAGCAGCTTGGCGCGGGAGCTGGACACCGGGGAGCTGTTTTTT | TRBD2 | TRBJ2-2 | TRBV5-1 | 16 | medium-sized
CASSLAGGPNTEAFF | TGCGCCAGCAGCTTGGCCGGCGGGCCCAACACTGAAGCTTTCTTT | - | TRBJ1-1 | TRBV5-1 | 15 | many
CASSDLIRGNTEAFF | TGTGCCAGCAGCGACCTTATCAGGGGGAACACTGAAGCTTTCTTT | - | TRBJ1-1 | TRBV11-2 | 15 | -
CASSQGHYEQYF | TGTGCCAGCAGTCAGGGGCACTACGAGCAGTACTTC | - | TRBJ2-7 | TRBV12-3/TRBV12-4 | 12 | many
CASSSSAGSEQYF | TGTGCCAGCAGCTCTTCGGCAGGGAGCGAGCAGTACTTC | - | TRBJ2-7 | TRBV7-2 | 13 | -
CASNSGTGQGNTIYF | TGTGCCAGCAATTCCGGGACAGGGCAAGGAAACACCATATATTTT | TRBD1 | TRBJ1-3 | TRBV2 | 15 | many
CSVLANTDTQYF | TGCAGCGTTCTAGCGAACACAGATACGCAGTATTTT | - | TRBJ2-3 | TRBV29-1 | 12 | few
CASSQDRSTDTQYF | TGCGCCAGCAGCCAAGATCGAAGCACAGATACGCAGTATTTT | - | TRBJ2-3 | TRBV4-3 | 14 | -
CASGRINTGELFF | TGTGCCAGCGGGCGGATTAACACCGGGGAGCTGTTTTTT | - | TRBJ2-2 | TRBV5-6 | 13 | many
CASSLEGPSYEQYF | TGTGCCAGCAGTTTAGAAGGACCCTCCTACGAGCAGTACTTC | - | TRBJ2-7 | TRBV27 | 14 | many
CASSPRVGGGVERAKNIQYF | TGTGCCAGTAGTCCCAGGGTCGGCGGCGGGGTAGAAAGGGCCAAAAACATTCAGTACTTC | - | TRBJ2-4 | TRBV19 | 20 | many
CSVEPQGAHGYTF | TGCAGCGTTGAACCACAGGGGGCGCACGGCTACACCTTC | TRBD1 | TRBJ1-2 | TRBV29-1 | 13 | many
CASSQGVDRGPEEQYF | TGCGCCAGCAGCCAAGGAGTGGACAGGGGGCCGGAGGAGCAGTACTTC | TRBD1 | TRBJ2-7 | TRBV4-3 | 16 | many
CASSIRDTQYF | TGTGCCAGCAGCATCAGGGATACGCAGTATTTT | - | TRBJ2-3 | TRBV13 | 11 | many
CASSQDEGVNTEAFF | TGTGCCAGCAGCCAAGACGAGGGGGTAAACACTGAAGCTTTCTTT | - | TRBJ1-1 | TRBV3-1 | 15 | many
CASSLVQGLQPQHF | TGTGCCAGCAGTTTAGTCCAGGGCCTCCAGCCCCAGCATTTT | - | TRBJ1-5 | TRBV28 | 14 | -
CASSYGSGGGIYEQYF | TGTGCCAGCAGTTACGGTTCAGGGGGCGGAATCTACGAGCAGTACTTC | TRBD1 | TRBJ2-7 | TRBV6-5 | 16 | -